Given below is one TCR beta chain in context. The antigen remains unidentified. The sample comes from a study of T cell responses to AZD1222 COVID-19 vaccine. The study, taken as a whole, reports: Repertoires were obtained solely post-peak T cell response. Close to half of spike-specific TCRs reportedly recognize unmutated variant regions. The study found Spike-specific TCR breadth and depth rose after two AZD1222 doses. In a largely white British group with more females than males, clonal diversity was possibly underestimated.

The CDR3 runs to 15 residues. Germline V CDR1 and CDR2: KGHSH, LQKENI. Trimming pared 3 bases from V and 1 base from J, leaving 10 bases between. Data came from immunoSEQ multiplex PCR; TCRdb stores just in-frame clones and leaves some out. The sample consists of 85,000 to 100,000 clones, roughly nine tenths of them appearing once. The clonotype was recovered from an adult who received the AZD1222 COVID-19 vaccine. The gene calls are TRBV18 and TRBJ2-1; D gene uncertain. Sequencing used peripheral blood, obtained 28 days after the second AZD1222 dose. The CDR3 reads CASSPGHQSYNEQFF. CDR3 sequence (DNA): TGTGCCAGCTCACCTGGTCATCAATCCTACAATGAGCAGTTCTTC. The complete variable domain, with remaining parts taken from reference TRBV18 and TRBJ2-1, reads NAGVMQNPRHLVRRRGQEARLRCSPMKGHSHVYWYRQLPEEGLKFMVYLQKENIIDESGMPKERFSAEFPKEGPSILRIQQVVRGDSAAYFCASSPGHQSYNEQFFGPGTRLTVL.